Listed below are T cell receptor beta chains from one sample, sequenced in a study of T-cell memory formation after mild COVID-19. TCRdb re-analysed the 5' RACE reads in MiXCR, keeping a single row per CDR3 protein. The sample records 430,000 or so distinct CDR3 sequences, nearly 25% being singletons. Sample: PBMCs or a T cell subset sorted from them (not recorded which). The origin of the receptors is an adult woman who had mild COVID-19 (a few samples of this study predate the infection). Cell type and time point are not known. Each CDR3 is given with its conserved first and last residue. D genes are given only for firm matches. Clone sizes are given selectively: once, few, many, or a class where the clone is expanded.

V	J	size	length	D	DNA	CDR3
TRBV30	TRBJ2-3	.	15	TRBD2	TGTGCCTGGAGTGTACGGGGGGAGTGGACAGATACGCAGTATTTT	CAWSVRGEWTDTQYF
TRBV5-6	TRBJ1-2	few	14	.	TGTGCCAGCAGCTTGGTTTCCAGGTCCTATGGCTACACCTTC	CASSLVSRSYGYTF
TRBV7-9	TRBJ1-1	.	14	.	TGTGCCAGCAGCTTACAGGGTCCTTACACTGAAGCTTTCTTT	CASSLQGPYTEAFF
TRBV7-9	TRBJ1-6	few	13	.	TGTGCCAGCAGCTTAGAGGGGTTATCACCCCTCCACTTT	CASSLEGLSPLHF
TRBV19	TRBJ1-5	.	13	.	TGTGCCAGTAGTATATGGGTCAATCAGCCCCAGCATTTT	CASSIWVNQPQHF
TRBV29-1	TRBJ2-7	few	13	.	TGCAGCGTTCTGAGATTTCAGGGCGGCGAGCAGTACTTC	CSVLRFQGGEQYF
TRBV7-6	TRBJ1-6	few	15	.	TGTGCCAGCAGCTTAGCGTGGAGGGCCGATTCACCCCTCCACTTT	CASSLAWRADSPLHF
TRBV5-1	TRBJ1-1	few	15	.	TGCGCCAGCAGCTTGGCAAGCAATATGAACACTGAAGCTTTCTTT	CASSLASNMNTEAFF
TRBV7-9	TRBJ2-5	few	17	.	TGTGCCAGCAGCCCCCGGACTGCAATCTACGATCAAGAGACCCAGTACTTC	CASSPRTAIYDQETQYF
TRBV7-9	TRBJ2-7	.	13	TRBD2	TGTGCCAGCATCCCCGGGGCGGGAGATGAGCAGTACTTC	CASIPGAGDEQYF
TRBV6-6	TRBJ1-5	few	12	.	TGTGCCAGCTGTTGGGGCGACCAGCCCCAGCATTTT	CASCWGDQPQHF
TRBV2	TRBJ1-1	.	13	.	TGTGCCAGCAGTGAATCGTCAGTCACTGAAGCTTTCTTT	CASSESSVTEAFF
TRBV4-3	TRBJ2-2	many	14	.	TGCGCCAGCAGCCACGGGACCTTTAACGGGGAGCTGTTTTTT	CASSHGTFNGELFF
TRBV10-3	TRBJ1-5	.	13	.	TGTGCCATCAGATCTGTGTACAATCAGCCCCAGCATTTT	CAIRSVYNQPQHF
TRBV20-1	TRBJ2-1	many	14	TRBD2	TGCAGTGCTAGGCTCGGCGGGAGGGGGGTTGAGCAGTTCTTC	CSARLGGRGVEQFF
TRBV12-3/TRBV12-4	TRBJ2-1	.	15	TRBD2	TGTGCCAGCAGTTTTCGGGGGGGAGCCTACAATGAGCAGTTCTTC	CASSFRGGAYNEQFF
TRBV4-3	TRBJ1-1	few	16	.	TGCGCCAGCAGCCAAGACCCCGGGCTTTACGGCACTGAAGCTTTCTTT	CASSQDPGLYGTEAFF